This T cell receptor (beta chain) was obtained from a study of T cell responses to AZD1222 COVID-19 vaccine. Study observations and caveats: Spike-specific TCR breadth and depth both grew after two AZD1222 doses. Every sample of the repertoires postdated the peak T cell response.

CDR3 size: 12 residues. CDR1 is MGHDK and CDR2 is SYGVNS in the germline V gene. V shed 4 bases and J shed 9 bases, with 12 bases lying between them. About this clone: As yet, its antigen is unknown.

Assay used: immunoSEQ multiplex PCR; TCRdb lists only in-frame clones, some missing. Seen here are tens of thousands of clones, about 90% observed once, and the top ten hold 2.8%. This chain connects TRBV25-1 to TRBJ1-1; tentatively, D is TRBD1 (5 bases). This TCR derives from an adult in good health. The sample consisted of peripheral blood, taken on day 0 of MenACWY control vaccination. CDR3 sequence reads: CASSARQGKAFF. The CDR3 region has the DNA TGTGCCAGCAGTGCTCGCCAGGGCAAAGCTTTCTTT.